This T cell receptor (beta chain) was sequenced during a study of blood T cell repertoires in COVID-19. Study summary: Sample material is recorded as cDNA or gDNA derived from T cells, B-cell-depleted T cells, or PBMCs.

Clones were sequenced by immunoSEQ multiplex PCR, and TCRdb holds only the in-frame ones, with some missing. Of 200,000 or so clones listed, more than 65% are singletons. Sequenced material: peripheral blood. The sequence was obtained from a man aged 35 to 55 who had recovered from COVID-19.

DNA for the CDR3: TGTGCCAGCAGTCGACAGGGGGCAAGAAATAATTCACCCCTCCACTTT. It encodes CASSRQGARNNSPLHF. The V gene is TRBV2, the J gene TRBJ1-6; TRBD1 agrees at 10 bases. In germline, CDR1 is SNHLY, CDR2 FYNNEI. The length of the CDR3 is 16 residues. Unmatched junction bases numbered 6, after V lost 5 bases and J lost 5 bases.